These 10 T cell receptor beta chains were sequenced from one sample in a study of cytomegalovirus exposure and HLA in healthy donors. Primers included in the PCR were 60 Vbeta and 13 Jbeta primers. Using immunoSEQ multiplex PCR, the repertoire was profiled, and TCRdb retains in-frame clones only, with some absent. The sample has about 160,000 clones, 80% to 85% seen once; the top ten hold more than 0.75%. The material sequenced was PBMCs. The source is a girl aged 2-9 years in good health and CMV-seropositive.

The chain joins TRBV19 to TRBJ2-3; weak D call: TRBD2 (5 bases). The germline gives CDR1 LNHDA, CDR2 SQIVND (reference sequence). Trimming removed 4 bases at V and 4 bases at J, with 9 bases between. This CDR3 is 13 amino acids long. In DNA, the CDR3 is TGTGCCAGTAGTACCGGAGGCGCAGATACGCAGTATTTT. It codes for CASSTGGADTQYF.

The CDR3 DNA sequence: TGCAGTGCTAAACGGGGGAATGGCTACACCTTC. The encoded protein is CSAKRGNGYTF. This chain joins TRBV20-1 and TRBJ1-2, with D tentatively TRBD1 (5 bases). The CDR3 spans 11 residues. Trimming cost V 4 bases and J 6 bases, with 9 bases left between them. Germline values: CDR1 DFQATT, CDR2 SNEGSKA (reference sequence).

This clone has a handful of counts. The chain recombines TRBV28 with TRBJ2-1, with 16 bases lining up with TRBD2. With V trimmed by 2 bases and J by 4 bases, 11 bases remained unmatched. The CDR3 totals 20 residues. Germline V gives CDR1 MDHEN, CDR2 SYDVKM. The CDR3 loop is CASSLRFGTSGRVIYNEQFF. The DNA for the CDR3 is TGTGCCAGCAGTTTAAGGTTCGGGACTAGCGGGAGGGTGATATACAATGAGCAGTTCTTC.

The CDR3 nucleotides are TGTGCCTGGAGCGGACTAGCGGGAGGGCCGGAGACCCAGTACTTC. Translation: CAWSGLAGGPETQYF. The rearrangement uses TRBV30 and TRBJ2-5; 15 positions match TRBD2. This CDR3 spans 15 amino acids. Losses at the gene ends were 3 bases for V and 5 bases for J; bases not matched to a gene: 4. Germline V lookup: CDR1 GTSNPN, CDR2 SVGIG (reference sequence).

This chain uses TRBV7-2 with TRBJ2-1, with D possibly matching TRBD2 (5 bases). Trimming left V 1 base short and J 0 bases short, with 13 bases between. Germline CDR1 SGHTA, CDR2 FQGNSA. CDR3 length: 17 amino acids. CDR3 region: CASSLVGGLSSYNEQFF. The CDR3 coding sequence is TGTGCCAGCAGCTTAGTCGGCGGACTGAGCTCCTACAATGAGCAGTTCTTC.

V and J are TRBV6-5 and TRBJ1-2; tentative D call: TRBD1 (6 bases). This CDR3 is built from 15 residues. Trimming removed 2 bases from V and 4 bases from J, with 14 bases in between. Per the germline V gene, CDR1 is MNHEY and CDR2 is SVGAGI. The CDR3 region has the DNA TGTGCCAGCAGTTACGGAGGGGGGGGTGGCTATGGCTACACCTTC. As protein: CASSYGGGGGYGYTF.

The chain couples TRBV5-5 to TRBJ2-7, with TRBD1 matching over 10 bases. The germline V gene has CDR1 SGHKS and CDR2 YYEKEE (reference sequence). V dropped 0 bases and J dropped 3; count of bases not matched to a gene: 12. This CDR3 has 18 residues. CDR3 DNA: TGTGCCAGCAGCTTGGTAGCTGGGACAGGGGTATTTGGCTACGAGCAGTACTTC. Its translation: CASSLVAGTGVFGYEQYF.

The J gene is TRBJ2-5, the V gene TRBV11-2, with D possibly matching TRBD1 (6 bases). This CDR3 spans 15 amino acids. The germline gives CDR1 SGHAT, CDR2 FQNNGV. The V gene lost 1 base and the J gene lost 3 bases, with 12 bases spanning the gap. The CDR3 spells CASSLGAGTKETQYF. Here the CDR3 DNA reads TGTGCCAGCAGCTTAGGCGCAGGGACAAAAGAGACCCAGTACTTC.

V is TRBV30 and J is TRBJ2-7; D uncertain. Germline values: CDR1 GTSNPN, CDR2 SVGIG (reference sequence). The CDR3 consists of 13 residues. Trimming shortened V by 5 bases and J by 2 bases, and 13 bases separated the two germline ends. CDR3 region: CAWARDYPYEQYF. The CDR3 region has the DNA TGTGCCTGGGCCCGCGATTACCCCTACGAGCAGTACTTC.

The chain employs TRBV7-8 and TRBJ2-5; D is possibly TRBD2 (5 bases). Trimming removed 5 bases from V and 5 bases from J, with 18 bases in between. Germline-derived CDR1 and CDR2 are SGHVS and FQNEAQ. The CDR3 runs to 15 residues. Here the CDR3 DNA reads TGTGCCAGCAGCACCTTTCTGGGAGCCCGGGAGACCCAGTACTTC. It codes for CASSTFLGARETQYF.